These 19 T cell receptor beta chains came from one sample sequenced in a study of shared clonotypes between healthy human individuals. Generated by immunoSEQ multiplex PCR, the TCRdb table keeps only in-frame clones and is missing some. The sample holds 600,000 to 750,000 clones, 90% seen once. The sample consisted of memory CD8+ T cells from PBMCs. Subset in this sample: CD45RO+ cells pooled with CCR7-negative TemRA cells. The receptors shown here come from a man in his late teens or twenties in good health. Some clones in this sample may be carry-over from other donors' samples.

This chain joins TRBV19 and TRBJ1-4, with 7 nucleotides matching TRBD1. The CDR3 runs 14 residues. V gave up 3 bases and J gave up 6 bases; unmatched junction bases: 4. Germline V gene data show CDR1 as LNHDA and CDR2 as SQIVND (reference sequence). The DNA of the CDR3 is TGTGCCAGTAGTATCGAGGGGGCCGATGAAAAACTGTTTTTT. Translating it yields CASSIEGADEKLFF.

The CDR3 DNA sequence: TGTGCCTGGAGCCCTGTGATATCCTACAATGAGCAGTTCTTC. Its translation: CAWSPVISYNEQFF. The J gene is TRBJ2-1, the V gene TRBV30, with D uncertain. The CDR3 runs to 14 residues. Trimming stripped 3 bases from V and 1 base from J, with 10 bases between. Germline CDR1 and CDR2: GTSNPN and SVGIG (reference sequence).

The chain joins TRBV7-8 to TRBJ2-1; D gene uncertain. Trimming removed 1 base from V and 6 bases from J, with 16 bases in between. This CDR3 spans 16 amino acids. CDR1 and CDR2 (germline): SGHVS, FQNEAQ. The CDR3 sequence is CASSLGNPNPLNEQFF. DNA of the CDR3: TGTGCCAGCAGCTTAGGAAACCCAAATCCCCTCAATGAGCAGTTCTTC.

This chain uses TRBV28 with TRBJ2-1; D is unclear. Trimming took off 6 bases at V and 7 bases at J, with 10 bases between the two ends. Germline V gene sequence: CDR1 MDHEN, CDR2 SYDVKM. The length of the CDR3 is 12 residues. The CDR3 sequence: CASSSGNNEQFF. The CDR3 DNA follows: TGTGCCAGCAGCTCCGGCAATAATGAGCAGTTCTTC.

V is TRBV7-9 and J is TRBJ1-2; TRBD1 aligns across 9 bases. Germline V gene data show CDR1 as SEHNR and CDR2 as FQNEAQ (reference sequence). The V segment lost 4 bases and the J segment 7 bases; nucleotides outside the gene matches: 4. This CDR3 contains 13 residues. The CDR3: CASSSYRGPGYTF. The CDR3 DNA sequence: TGTGCCAGCAGCTCGTACAGGGGGCCTGGCTACACCTTC.

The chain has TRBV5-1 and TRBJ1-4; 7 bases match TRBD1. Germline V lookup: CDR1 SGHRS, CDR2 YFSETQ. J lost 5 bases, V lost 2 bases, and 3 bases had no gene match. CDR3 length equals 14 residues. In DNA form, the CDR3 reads TGCGCCAGCAGCTTTGGGACAGACAATGAAAAACTGTTTTTT. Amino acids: CASSFGTDNEKLFF. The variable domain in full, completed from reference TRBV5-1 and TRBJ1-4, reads KAGVTQTPRYLIKTRGQQVTLSCSPISGHRSVSWYQQTPGQGLQFLFEYFSETQRNKGNFPGRFSGRQFSNSRSEMNVSTLELGDSALYLCASSFGTDNEKLFFGSGTQLSVL.

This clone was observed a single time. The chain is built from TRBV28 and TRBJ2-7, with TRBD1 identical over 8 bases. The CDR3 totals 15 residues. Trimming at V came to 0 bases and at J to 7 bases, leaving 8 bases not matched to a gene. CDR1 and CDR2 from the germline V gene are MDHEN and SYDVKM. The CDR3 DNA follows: TGTGCCAGCAGTTTATGGGGCAGGGGGCGTTTTGAGCAGTACTTC. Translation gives CASSLWGRGRFEQYF.

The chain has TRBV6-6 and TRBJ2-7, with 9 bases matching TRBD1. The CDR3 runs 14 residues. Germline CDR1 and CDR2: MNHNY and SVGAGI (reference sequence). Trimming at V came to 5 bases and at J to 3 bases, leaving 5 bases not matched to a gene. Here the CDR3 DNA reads TGTGCCAGCAGTCATACGACAGGGGGCTACGAGCAGTACTTC. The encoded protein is CASSHTTGGYEQYF.

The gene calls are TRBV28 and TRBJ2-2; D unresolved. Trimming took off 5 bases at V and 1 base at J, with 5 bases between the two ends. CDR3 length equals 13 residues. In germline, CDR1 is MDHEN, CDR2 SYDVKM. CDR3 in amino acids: CASSLLNTGELFF. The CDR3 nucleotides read TGTGCCAGCAGTCTCCTGAACACCGGGGAGCTGTTTTTT.

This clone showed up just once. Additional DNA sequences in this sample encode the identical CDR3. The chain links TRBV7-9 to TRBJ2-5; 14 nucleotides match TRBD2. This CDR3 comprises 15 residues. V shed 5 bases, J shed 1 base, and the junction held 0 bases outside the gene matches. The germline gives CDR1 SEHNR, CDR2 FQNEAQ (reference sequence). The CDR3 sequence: CASSGTSGGQETQYF. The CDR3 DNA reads TGTGCCAGCAGCGGGACTAGCGGGGGCCAAGAGACCCAGTACTTC.

DNA for the CDR3: TGTGCCAGCAGCTCTCGGGCAGGGAGGACCTACGAGCAGTACTTC. Amino acids: CASSSRAGRTYEQYF. This chain uses TRBV7-8 with TRBJ2-7; TRBD2 is a possible D gene (6 bases). Germline values: CDR1 SGHVS, CDR2 FQNEAQ. The germline V and J ends were trimmed by 4 bases and 2 bases, with 15 bases remaining between them. The CDR3 extends over 15 amino acids.

The CDR3: CASSASGRAGELFF. CDR3 coding DNA: TGTGCCAGCAGTGCTAGCGGGAGGGCCGGGGAGCTGTTTTTT. The chain couples TRBV2 to TRBJ2-2; 12 nucleotides align to TRBD2. CDR1 and CDR2 (germline): SNHLY, FYNNEI. The CDR3 extends over 14 amino acids. With V trimmed by 4 bases and J by 6 bases, 0 bases remained unmatched.

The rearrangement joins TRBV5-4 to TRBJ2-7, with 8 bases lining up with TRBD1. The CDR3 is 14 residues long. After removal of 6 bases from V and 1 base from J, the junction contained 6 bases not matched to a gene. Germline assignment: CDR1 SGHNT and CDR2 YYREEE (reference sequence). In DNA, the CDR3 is TGTGCCAGCACGCGGGGACAGGAATCCTACGAGCAGTACTTC. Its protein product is CASTRGQESYEQYF.

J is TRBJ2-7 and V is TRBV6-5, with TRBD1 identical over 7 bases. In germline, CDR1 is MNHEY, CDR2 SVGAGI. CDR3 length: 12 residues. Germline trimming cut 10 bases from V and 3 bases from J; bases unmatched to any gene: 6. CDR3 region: CATRGDSYEQYF. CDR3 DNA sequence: TGTGCCACCCGTGGGGACAGCTACGAGCAGTACTTC.

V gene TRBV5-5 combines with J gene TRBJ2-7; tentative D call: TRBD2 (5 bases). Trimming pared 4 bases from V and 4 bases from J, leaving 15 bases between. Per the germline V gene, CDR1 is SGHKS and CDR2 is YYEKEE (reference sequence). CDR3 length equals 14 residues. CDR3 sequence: CASSLARLGYEQYF. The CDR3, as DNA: TGTGCCAGCAGCCTAGCTCGACTCGGTTACGAGCAGTACTTC.

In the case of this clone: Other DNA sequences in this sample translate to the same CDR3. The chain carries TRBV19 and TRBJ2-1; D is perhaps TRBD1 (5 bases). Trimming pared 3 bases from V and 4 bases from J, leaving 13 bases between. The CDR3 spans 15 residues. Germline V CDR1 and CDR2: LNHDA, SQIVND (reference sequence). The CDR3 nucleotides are TGTGCCAGTAGTATTCGGGCAGGGCCATACAATGAGCAGTTCTTC. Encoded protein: CASSIRAGPYNEQFF.

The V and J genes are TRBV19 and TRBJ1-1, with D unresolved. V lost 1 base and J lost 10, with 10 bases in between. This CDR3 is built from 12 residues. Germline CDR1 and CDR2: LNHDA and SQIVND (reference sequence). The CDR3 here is CASSIVGRGAFF. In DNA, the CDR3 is TGTGCCAGTAGTATAGTAGGACGGGGAGCTTTCTTT.

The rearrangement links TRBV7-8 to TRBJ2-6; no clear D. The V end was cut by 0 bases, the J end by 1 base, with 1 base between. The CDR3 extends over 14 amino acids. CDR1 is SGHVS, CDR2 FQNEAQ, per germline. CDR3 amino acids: CASSLASGANVLTF. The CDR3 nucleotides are TGTGCCAGCAGCTTAGCTTCTGGGGCCAACGTCCTGACTTTC.

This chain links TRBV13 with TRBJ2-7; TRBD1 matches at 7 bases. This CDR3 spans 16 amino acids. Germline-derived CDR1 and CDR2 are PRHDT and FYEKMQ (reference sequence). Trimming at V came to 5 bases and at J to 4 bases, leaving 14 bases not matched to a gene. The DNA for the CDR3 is TGTGCCAGCAGCCCCGCTGAGGCAGGGGGTTTATACGAGCAGTACTTC. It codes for CASSPAEAGGLYEQYF. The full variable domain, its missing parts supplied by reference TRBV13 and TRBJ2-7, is AAGVIQSPRHLIKEKRETATLKCYPIPRHDTVYWYQQGPGQDPQFLISFYEKMQSDKGSIPDRFSAQQFSDYHSELNMSSLELGDSALYFCASSPAEAGGLYEQYFGPGTRLTVT.